The 21 T cell receptor beta chains presented below share a single source sample, sequenced in a study of blood T cell repertoires in COVID-19. The method was immunoSEQ multiplex PCR; TCRdb's version includes in-frame clones alone and lacks a portion of them. The table has 110,000 to 150,000 clones, around four fifths seen once; the top ten hold 6%. The sample was PBMCs or T cells enriched from blood (not recorded which). These receptor sequences come from a woman aged 50 to 65 who had recovered from COVID-19.

J is TRBJ2-1 and V is TRBV5-1; 9 nucleotides match TRBD1. Germline V CDR1 and CDR2: SGHRS, YFSETQ. The CDR3 loop spans 14 amino acids. With 4 bases clipped from V and 7 bases from J, the junction kept 6 bases outside the gene matches. The CDR3 sequence: CASSGWGQGNEQFF. CDR3 nucleotide sequence: TGCGCCAGCAGCGGCTGGGGACAGGGAAATGAGCAGTTCTTC.

The V call is TRBV7-2, the J call TRBJ2-1; D is perhaps TRBD1 (6 bases). Per germline, CDR1 SGHTA and CDR2 FQGNSA. The CDR3 is made up of 12 amino acids. V lost 3 bases and J lost 13, with 13 bases in between. In nucleotides, the CDR3 is TGTGCCAGCAGCTTCCACAGGGAATTTCAGTTCTTC. The encoded protein is CASSFHREFQFF.

The chain is built from TRBV27 and TRBJ1-2, with 7 bases lining up with TRBD1. The length of the CDR3 is 14 residues. With V trimmed by 5 bases and J by 8 bases, 11 bases remained unmatched. Germline loops: CDR1 MNHEY, CDR2 SMNVEV (reference sequence). CDR3: CASSREDRRWGYTF. The CDR3 nucleotides read TGTGCCAGCAGTAGGGAGGACAGGCGATGGGGCTACACCTTC.

This clone was recorded only once. The genes are TRBV5-1 and TRBJ2-7; perhaps TRBD1 as D (6 bases). The V gene lost 3 bases and the J gene lost 4 bases, with 11 bases spanning the gap. Germline CDR1 reads SGHRS; CDR2 reads YFSETQ. The CDR3 has 13 amino acids. CDR3 DNA sequence: TGCGCCAGCAGCTCTGGACAGATGTACGAGCAGTACTTC. This encodes CASSSGQMYEQYF.

The chain employs TRBV12-3 or TRBV12-4 and TRBJ1-1; D may be TRBD1 (6 bases). Trimming cost V 5 bases and J 6 bases, with 7 bases left between them. The CDR3 covers 11 residues. The CDR3 DNA reads TGTGCCAGCAGTCGGACAGCTGAAGCTTTCTTT. Translation: CASSRTAEAFF.

Comments on this clone: One junction end disagrees with the germline gene, perhaps due to a read error. This CDR3 is CASSPSGGNGDTIYF. CDR3 coding DNA: TGTGCCAGCAGCCCTTCAGGGGGTAATGGAGACACCATATATTTT. This chain connects TRBV7-6 to TRBJ1-3, with 7 bases identical to TRBD1. This CDR3 contains 15 residues. Germline CDR1 is SGHVS and CDR2 is FNYEAQ.

This rearrangement joins TRBV5-5 to TRBJ2-7; 7 bases align to TRBD1. After removal of 0 bases from V and 6 bases from J, the junction contained 3 bases not matched to a gene. Per germline, CDR1 SGHKS and CDR2 YYEKEE (reference sequence). The CDR3 has 13 residues. CDR3 sequence: CASSLGQGSEQYF. The CDR3 DNA is TGTGCCAGCAGCTTGGGACAGGGCTCCGAGCAGTACTTC.

The table lists this clone with a few counts. The rearrangement joins TRBV6-6 to TRBJ2-1, with 8 bases matching TRBD2. The J segment lost 8 bases and the V segment lost 4 bases, leaving 7 bases of the junction unmatched. This CDR3 is 14 amino acids long. Germline CDR1 and CDR2: MNHNY and SVGAGI (reference sequence). CDR3 sequence: CASSSGGPLDEQFF. In nucleotides, the CDR3 is TGTGCCAGCAGTTCGGGGGGGCCTTTAGATGAGCAGTTCTTC.

J is TRBJ2-1 and V is TRBV5-6; D is uncertain. This CDR3 is 15 amino acids long. Germline V gives CDR1 SGHDT, CDR2 YYEEEE. V gave up 2 bases and J gave up 0 bases, with 9 bases separating them. CDR3 DNA sequence: TGTGCCAGCAGCTTATCATACAACTCCTACAATGAGCAGTTCTTC. Amino acid sequence: CASSLSYNSYNEQFF.

The gene calls are TRBV18 and TRBJ1-1, with unresolved D. Looked up from germline, CDR1 is KGHSH and CDR2 is LQKENI. Trimming cost V 3 bases and J 1 base, with 15 bases left between them. The CDR3 runs 16 residues. The CDR3 coding sequence is TGTGCCAGCTCACCCTCGGGAGGACTCCGGAACACTGAAGCTTTCTTT. Its protein product is CASSPSGGLRNTEAFF.

The J gene is TRBJ1-1, the V gene TRBV6-5; no clear D gene. This CDR3 is 14 amino acids long. The V end was cut by 6 bases, the J end by 1 base, with 12 bases between. Germline loops: CDR1 MNHEY, CDR2 SVGAGI. CDR3 protein: CASSLAAGNTEAFF. DNA of the CDR3: TGTGCCAGCAGCCTAGCGGCAGGGAACACTGAAGCTTTCTTT.

In this sample, this clone turned up a few times. The V and J genes are TRBV7-7 and TRBJ2-5; TRBD1 agrees at 11 bases. V was clipped by 3 bases and J by 1 base; unmatched bases: 4. The CDR3 spans 16 residues. Germline lookup yields CDR1 SSHAT and CDR2 FNYEAQ (reference sequence). CDR3 protein: CASSLGGQGVQETQYF. CDR3 sequence (DNA): TGTGCCAGCAGCTTGGGGGGACAGGGGGTCCAAGAGACCCAGTACTTC.

The chain uses TRBV29-1 and TRBJ2-7; 7 bases line up with TRBD1. The ends lost 3 bases at V and 2 bases at J; junction bases unmatched: 4. Germline V gene data show CDR1 as SQVTM and CDR2 as ANQGSEA. The CDR3 extends over 13 amino acids. The CDR3 protein is CSVDSGTAYEQYF. CDR3 sequence (DNA): TGCAGCGTTGACTCAGGGACAGCCTACGAGCAGTACTTC.

With regard to this clone: Other DNA sequences within the sample encode an identical CDR3. This chain links TRBV29-1 with TRBJ1-1; D gene ambiguous. Germline V gene lookup returns CDR1 SQVTM and CDR2 ANQGSEA. V lost 6 bases and J 0 bases, leaving 8 bases between the germline ends. This CDR3 comprises 12 residues. This CDR3 reads CSVGGMNTEAFF. The CDR3 DNA reads TGCAGCGTCGGAGGGATGAACACTGAAGCTTTCTTT.

This clone occurred a few times. V and J are TRBV5-1 and TRBJ2-3; 8 bases are a match to TRBD2. This CDR3 comprises 16 residues. V gave up 3 bases and J gave up 3 bases; unmatched junction bases: 9. Germline V gene data show CDR1 as SGHRS and CDR2 as YFSETQ. CDR3 amino acids: CASSWAVGGGTDTQYF. The CDR3 DNA reads TGCGCCAGCAGCTGGGCCGTTGGCGGGGGGACAGATACGCAGTATTTT.

The chain combines TRBV19 with TRBJ2-2, with 8 nucleotides matching TRBD2. Germline trimming cut 7 bases from V and 0 bases from J; bases unmatched to any gene: 10. Germline CDR1 LNHDA, CDR2 SQIVND (reference sequence). CDR3 length equals 17 residues. The CDR3 DNA reads as TGTGCCAGTACCGATATGAGACTAGCGACGAACACCGGGGAGCTGTTTTTT. It translates to CASTDMRLATNTGELFF.

The V and J genes are TRBV7-2 and TRBJ2-5; D uncertain. Trimming cost V 2 bases and J 5 bases, with 3 bases left between them. CDR1 is SGHTA and CDR2 is FQGNSA in the germline V gene. The CDR3 is 11 amino acids. In DNA, the CDR3 is TGTGCCAGCAGCTTAACTGAGACCCAGTACTTC. Residues: CASSLTETQYF.

The rearrangement joins TRBV6-5 to TRBJ1-3, with no clear D. The CDR3 is 14 amino acids. V was cut by 5 bases and J by 1 base, with 9 bases left in between. Germline V gene sequence: CDR1 MNHEY, CDR2 SVGAGI. In DNA form, the CDR3 reads TGTGCCAGCAGTAACATCGCTTCTGGAAACACCATATATTTT. Translated: CASSNIASGNTIYF.

CDR3 in amino acids: CAVSTRDGTDTQYF. CDR3 nucleotides: TGTGCCGTCAGCACGAGGGATGGCACAGATACGCAGTATTTT. The genes are TRBV5-4 and TRBJ2-3; D might be TRBD2 (5 bases). Germline assignment: CDR1 SGHNT and CDR2 YYREEE (reference sequence). This CDR3 region has 14 residues. Trimming removed 10 bases at V and 1 base at J, with 16 bases between.

Here the CDR3 DNA reads TGTGCCAGCAGGAAGACAGGGGTATATGGTTTTATCTACGAGCAGTACTTC. Amino acid sequence: CASRKTGVYGFIYEQYF. The genes are TRBV11-2 and TRBJ2-7; TRBD1 matches at 8 bases. With 6 bases clipped from V and 3 bases from J, the junction kept 16 bases outside the gene matches. The CDR3 spans 17 residues. Germline V gene lookup returns CDR1 SGHAT and CDR2 FQNNGV.

Here the CDR3 reads CATGQFNQPQHF. In DNA, the CDR3 is TGTGCCACGGGACAGTTCAATCAGCCCCAGCATTTT. The chain employs TRBV6-6 and TRBJ1-5; the match to TRBD1 covers 7 bases. V dropped 10 bases and J dropped 3; count of bases not matched to a gene: 3. The CDR3 consists of 12 residues. Germline V gene lookup returns CDR1 MNHNY and CDR2 SVGAGI (reference sequence).